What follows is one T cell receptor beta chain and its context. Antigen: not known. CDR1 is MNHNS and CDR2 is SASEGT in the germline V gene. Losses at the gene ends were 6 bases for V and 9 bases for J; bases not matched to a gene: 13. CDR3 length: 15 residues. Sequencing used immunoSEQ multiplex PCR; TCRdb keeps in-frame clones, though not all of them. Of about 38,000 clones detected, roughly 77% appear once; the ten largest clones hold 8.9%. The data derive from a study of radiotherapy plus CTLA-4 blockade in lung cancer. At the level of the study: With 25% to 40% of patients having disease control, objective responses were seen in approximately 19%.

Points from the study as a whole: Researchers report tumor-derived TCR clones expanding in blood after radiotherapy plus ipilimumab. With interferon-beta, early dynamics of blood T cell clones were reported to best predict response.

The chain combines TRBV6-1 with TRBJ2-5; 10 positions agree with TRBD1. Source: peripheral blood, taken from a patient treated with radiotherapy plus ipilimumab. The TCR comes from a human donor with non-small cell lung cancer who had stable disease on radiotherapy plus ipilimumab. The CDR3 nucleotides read TGTGCCAGCAGACCGGGACAGGGGACCTCAGGGGCCCAGTACTTC. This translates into CASRPGQGTSGAQYF.